Listed below are T cell receptor beta chains from one sample, sequenced in a study of T cell changes during pregnancy in multiple sclerosis. Only in-frame clones appear in the TCRdb table, and some are missing; sequencing was by immunoSEQ multiplex PCR. The repertoire holds about 51,000 clones, roughly 92% seen once, with approximately 0.59% in the top ten. The sample consisted of CD4+ T cells from peripheral blood mononuclear cells, taken in the second trimester of pregnancy. These receptors all stem from a female donor with multiple sclerosis, enrolled in a pregnancy study. Both conserved end residues are part of each CDR3. The order of the fields is V gene, J gene, D gene, clone size, CDR3 DNA, CDR3 protein. D genes are given only for firm matches. Not every row has a clone size; where given, it reads once, few, many or a size class.

TRBV12-5,TRBJ2-3,TRBD1,NA,TGTGCTAGTGGTTTGGAAACCGGGACAGGGGGCACAGATACGCAGTATTTT,CASGLETGTGGTDTQYF
TRBV9,TRBJ2-3,TRBD1,NA,TGTGCCAGCAGCGTAGCCCTTGGACAGGGTAGGGATACGCAGTATTTT,CASSVALGQGRDTQYF
TRBV4-3,TRBJ1-2,NA,NA,TGCGCCAGCAGCCAAGAGAAGAGCTCCTATGGCTACACCTTC,CASSQEKSSYGYTF
TRBV25-1,TRBJ1-2,TRBD1,NA,TGTGCCAGCAGTGAAAGGGGGCGTCAAGCTAACTATGGCTACACCTTC,CASSERGRQANYGYTF
TRBV27,TRBJ1-2,NA,NA,TGTGCCAGCAGTTTAAAGCCCCTATCCCTGGGCTACTATGGCTACACCTTC,CASSLKPLSLGYYGYTF
TRBV15,TRBJ2-4,NA,NA,TGTGCCACCAGCCCCTTAGCCAAAAACATTCAGTACTTC,CATSPLAKNIQYF
TRBV28,TRBJ2-7,TRBD2,NA,TGTGCCAGCAGATTAAGGACTAGCGGGGGGCTCTACGAGCAGTACTTC,CASRLRTSGGLYEQYF
TRBV23-1,TRBJ2-1,NA,NA,TGCGCCAGACTTGTGGGCGGGGACCACAATGAGCAGTTCTTC,CARLVGGDHNEQFF
TRBV27,TRBJ2-6,NA,once,TGTGCCAGCAGTTGGGCAGGCCCCTCTGGGGCCAACGTCCTGACTTTC,CASSWAGPSGANVLTF
TRBV11-3,TRBJ1-4,NA,NA,TGTGCCAGCAGCTCCCGGGGACATCCAACTAATGAAAAACTGTTTTTT,CASSSRGHPTNEKLFF
TRBV9,TRBJ1-1,NA,NA,TGTGCCAGCAGCGTAGACGGGAAAACAAGCACAGCTTTCTTT,CASSVDGKTSTAFF